This T cell receptor (beta chain) originates from a study of CD8+ T cells in alopecia areata. Germline lookup yields CDR1 SGHAT and CDR2 FQNNGV. This CDR3 contains 12 residues. V was trimmed by 4 bases and J by 10 bases, leaving 13 bases between them. This sample's treatment: oral pan-JAK inhibitor, 5-10 mg twice daily. As the sequencing template, cDNA was produced by extracting RNA and reverse transcribing it. Generated by immunoSEQ multiplex PCR, the TCRdb table keeps only in-frame clones and is missing some. The table lists 95,000 to 100,000 clones, around 60% of them singletons. Sequenced here: CD8+ T cells sorted from blood, sampled between weeks 55 and 65, from a patient treated with tofacitinib. This receptor was taken from a human donor with alopecia areata. The chain couples TRBV11-2 to TRBJ1-1; D perhaps matches TRBD1 (6 bases). CDR3 sequence reads: CASSSRQDRAFF. The CDR3 DNA reads as TGTGCCAGCAGCTCCCGACAGGACCGAGCTTTCTTT.